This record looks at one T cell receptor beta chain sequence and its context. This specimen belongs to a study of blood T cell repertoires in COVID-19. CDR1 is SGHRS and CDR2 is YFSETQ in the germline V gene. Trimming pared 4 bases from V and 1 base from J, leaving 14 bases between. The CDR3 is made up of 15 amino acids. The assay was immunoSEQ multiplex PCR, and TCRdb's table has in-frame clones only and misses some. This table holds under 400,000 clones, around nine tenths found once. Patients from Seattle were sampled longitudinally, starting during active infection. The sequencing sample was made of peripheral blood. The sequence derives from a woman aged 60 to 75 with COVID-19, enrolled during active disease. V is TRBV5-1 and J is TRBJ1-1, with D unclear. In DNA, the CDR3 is TGCGCCAGCAGCCTAGACCAGTACCCGAACACTGAAGCTTTCTTT. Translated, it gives CASSLDQYPNTEAFF.